The clone carrying this T cell receptor beta chain appeared a few times. No antigen is known for it. These data come from a study of memory CD4+ T cells and cytomegalovirus serostatus. Single viable CD3+CD4+CD8-CD45RO+ cells were sorted as the memory CD4+ T cells. Study-wide results and limits: CMV serostatus prediction reached median AUC around 0.95, or 0.9 with US-trained model.

Assay: immunoSEQ multiplex PCR; the TCRdb copy retains only in-frame clones and omits some. The data show about 58,000 clones, around 82% seen once. The V segment lost 10 bases and the J segment 2 bases; nucleotides outside the gene matches: 4. The CDR3 runs 12 residues. Germline V gene data show CDR1 as LNHDA and CDR2 as SQIVND (reference sequence). The TCR sequence derives from an adult in good health and CMV-seronegative. Some clones in this sample may be carry-over from other donors' samples. The sequencing sample was made of memory CD4+ T cells from blood. The gene calls are TRBV19 and TRBJ1-2, with 7 bases lining up with TRBD1. CDR3 sequence (DNA): TGTGCCACTAAGACAGGGAACTATGGCTACACCTTC. Translation: CATKTGNYGYTF.